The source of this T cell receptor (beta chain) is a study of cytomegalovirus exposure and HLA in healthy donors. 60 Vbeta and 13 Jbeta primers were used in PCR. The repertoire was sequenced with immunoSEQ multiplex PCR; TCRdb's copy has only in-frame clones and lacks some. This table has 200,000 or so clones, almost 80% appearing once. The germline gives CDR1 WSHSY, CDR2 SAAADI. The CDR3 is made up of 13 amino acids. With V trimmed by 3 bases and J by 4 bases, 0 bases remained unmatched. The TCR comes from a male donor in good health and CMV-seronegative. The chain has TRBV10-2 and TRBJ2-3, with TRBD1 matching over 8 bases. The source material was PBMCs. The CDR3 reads CASSEQGADTQYF. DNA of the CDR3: TGCGCCAGCAGTGAACAGGGGGCAGATACGCAGTATTTT.